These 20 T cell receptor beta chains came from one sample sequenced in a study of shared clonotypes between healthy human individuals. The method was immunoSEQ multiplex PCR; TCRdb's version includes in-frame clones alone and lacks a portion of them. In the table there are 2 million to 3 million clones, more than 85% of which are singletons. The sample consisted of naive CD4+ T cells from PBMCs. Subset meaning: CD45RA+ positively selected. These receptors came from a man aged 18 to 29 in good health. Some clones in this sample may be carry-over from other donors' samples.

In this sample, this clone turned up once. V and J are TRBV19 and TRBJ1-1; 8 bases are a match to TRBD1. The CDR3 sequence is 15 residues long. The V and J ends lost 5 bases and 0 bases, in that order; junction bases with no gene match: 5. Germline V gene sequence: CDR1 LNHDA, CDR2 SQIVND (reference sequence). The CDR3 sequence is CASSPQGQVNTEAFF. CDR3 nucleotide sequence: TGTGCCAGTAGTCCTCAGGGACAGGTGAACACTGAAGCTTTCTTT.

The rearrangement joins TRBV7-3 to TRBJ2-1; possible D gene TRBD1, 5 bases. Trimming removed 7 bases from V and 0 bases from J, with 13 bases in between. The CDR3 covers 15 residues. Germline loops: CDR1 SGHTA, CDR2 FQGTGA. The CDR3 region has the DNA TGTGCCAGCACCCAGGGCCAAAGCTCCTACAATGAGCAGTTCTTC. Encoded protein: CASTQGQSSYNEQFF. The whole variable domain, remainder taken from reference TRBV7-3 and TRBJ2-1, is GAGVSQTPSNKVTEKGKYVELRCDPISGHTALYWYRQSLGQGPEFLIYFQGTGAADDSGLPNDRFFAVRPEGSVSTLKIQRTERGDSAVYLCASTQGQSSYNEQFFGPGTRLTVL.

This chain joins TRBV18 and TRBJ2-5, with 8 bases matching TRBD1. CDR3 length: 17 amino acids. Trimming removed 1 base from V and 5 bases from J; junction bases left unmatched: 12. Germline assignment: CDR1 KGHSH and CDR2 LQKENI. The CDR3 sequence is CASSPQQTGQGGETQYF. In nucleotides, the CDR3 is TGTGCCAGCTCACCACAACAGACCGGACAGGGCGGGGAGACCCAGTACTTC.

In DNA, the CDR3 is TGTGCCAGCAGCCCGAGGACAGGACGCGGCACAGATACGCAGTATTTT. The encoded protein is CASSPRTGRGTDTQYF. The J gene is TRBJ2-3, the V gene TRBV11-2, with 7 bases fitting TRBD1. Germline V CDR1 and CDR2: SGHAT, FQNNGV. Germline trimming cut 5 bases from V and 1 base from J; bases unmatched to any gene: 9. The CDR3 is 16 residues long.

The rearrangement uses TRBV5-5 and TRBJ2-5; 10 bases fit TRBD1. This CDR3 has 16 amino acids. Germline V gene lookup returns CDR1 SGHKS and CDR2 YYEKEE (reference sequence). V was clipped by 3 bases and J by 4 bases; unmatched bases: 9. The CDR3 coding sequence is TGTGCCAGCAGCTCTAGGACAGGGGGACTGGTAGAGACCCAGTACTTC. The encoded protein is CASSSRTGGLVETQYF.

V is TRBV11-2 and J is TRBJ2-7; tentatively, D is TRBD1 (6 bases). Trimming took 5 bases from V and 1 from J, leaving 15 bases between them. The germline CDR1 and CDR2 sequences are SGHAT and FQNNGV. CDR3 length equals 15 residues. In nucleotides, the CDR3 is TGTGCCAGCAGCCCAAGCTGGGGGACATCCTACGAGCAGTACTTC. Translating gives CASSPSWGTSYEQYF.

CDR3 amino acids: CASSLGSGTGNQPQHF. The CDR3 nucleotides are TGTGCCAGCAGCTTAGGATCCGGGACAGGCAATCAGCCCCAGCATTTT. The V and J genes are TRBV7-9 and TRBJ1-5, with TRBD1 identical over 7 bases. V was pared by 1 base and J by 2 bases, with 5 bases of the junction left unmatched. The CDR3 length is 16 residues. The V gene's germline CDR1 is SEHNR and CDR2 FQNEAQ (reference sequence). Looking up the rest from reference TRBV7-9 and TRBJ1-5 gives the full variable domain: DTGVSQNPRHKITKRGQNVTFRCDPISEHNRLYWYRQTLGQGPEFLTYFQNEAQLEKSRLLSDRFSAERPKGSFSTLEIQRTEQGDSAMYLCASSLGSGTGNQPQHFGDGTRLSIL.

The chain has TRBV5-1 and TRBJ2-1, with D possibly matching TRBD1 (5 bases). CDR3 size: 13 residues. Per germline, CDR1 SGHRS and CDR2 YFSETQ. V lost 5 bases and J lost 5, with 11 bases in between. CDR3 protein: CASRRQPDNEQFF. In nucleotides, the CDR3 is TGCGCCAGCAGGAGACAGCCCGACAATGAGCAGTTCTTC.

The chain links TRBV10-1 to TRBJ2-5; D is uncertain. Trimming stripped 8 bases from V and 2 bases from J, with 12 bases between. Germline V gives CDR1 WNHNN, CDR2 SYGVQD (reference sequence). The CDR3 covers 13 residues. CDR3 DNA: TGCGCCAGCCTGGACCAGAAGCAAGAGACCCAGTACTTC. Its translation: CASLDQKQETQYF.

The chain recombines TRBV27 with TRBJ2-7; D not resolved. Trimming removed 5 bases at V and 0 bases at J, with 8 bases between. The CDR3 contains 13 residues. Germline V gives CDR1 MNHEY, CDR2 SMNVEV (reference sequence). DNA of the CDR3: TGTGCCAGCAGTACCGCCAACTCCTACGAGCAGTACTTC. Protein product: CASSTANSYEQYF.

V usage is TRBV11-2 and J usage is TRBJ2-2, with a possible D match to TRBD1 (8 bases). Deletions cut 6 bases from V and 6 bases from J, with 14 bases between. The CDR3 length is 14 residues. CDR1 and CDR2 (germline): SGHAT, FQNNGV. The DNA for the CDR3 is TGTGCCAGCAGTCTCACAGGGGGGGCCGGGGAGCTGTTTTTT. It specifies CASSLTGGAGELFF.

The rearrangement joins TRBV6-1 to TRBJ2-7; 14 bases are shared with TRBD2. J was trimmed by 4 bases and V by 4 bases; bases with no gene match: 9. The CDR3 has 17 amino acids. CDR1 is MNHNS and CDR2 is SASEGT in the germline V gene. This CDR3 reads CASSALGTSGSSYEQYF. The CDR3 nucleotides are TGTGCCAGCAGTGCCCTCGGGACTAGCGGGAGTAGTTACGAGCAGTACTTC.

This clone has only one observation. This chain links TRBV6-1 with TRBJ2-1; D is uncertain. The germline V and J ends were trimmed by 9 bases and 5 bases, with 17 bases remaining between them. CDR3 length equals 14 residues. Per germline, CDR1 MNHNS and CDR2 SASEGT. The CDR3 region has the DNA TGTGCCAGTAGCCCCTCCCCAAAAAACAATGAGCAGTTCTTC. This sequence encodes CASSPSPKNNEQFF.

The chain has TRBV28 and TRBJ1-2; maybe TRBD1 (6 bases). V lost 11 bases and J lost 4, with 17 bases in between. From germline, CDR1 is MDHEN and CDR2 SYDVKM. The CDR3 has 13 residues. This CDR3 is CACTGGSFYGYTF. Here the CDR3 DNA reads TGTGCCTGCACCGGGGGCAGCTTCTATGGCTACACCTTC.

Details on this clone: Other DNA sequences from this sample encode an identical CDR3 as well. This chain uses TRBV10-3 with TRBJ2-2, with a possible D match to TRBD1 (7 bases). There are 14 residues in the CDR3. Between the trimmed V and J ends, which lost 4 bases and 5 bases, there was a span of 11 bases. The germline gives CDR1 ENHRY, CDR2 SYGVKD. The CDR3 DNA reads TGTGCCATCAGTGGGCAGGGGGGAACCGGGGAGCTGTTTTTT. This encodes CAISGQGGTGELFF.

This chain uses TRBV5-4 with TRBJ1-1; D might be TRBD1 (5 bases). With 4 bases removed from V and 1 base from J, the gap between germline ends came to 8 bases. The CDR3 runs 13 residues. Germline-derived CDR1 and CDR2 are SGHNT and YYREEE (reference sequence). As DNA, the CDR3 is TGTGCCAGCAGCGACACAGGGAACACTGAAGCTTTCTTT. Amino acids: CASSDTGNTEAFF.

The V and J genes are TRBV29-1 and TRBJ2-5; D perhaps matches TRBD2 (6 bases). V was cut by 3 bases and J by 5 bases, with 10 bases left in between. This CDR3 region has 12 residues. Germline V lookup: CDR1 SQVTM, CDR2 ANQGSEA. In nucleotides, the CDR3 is TGCAGCGTTGAGGAAGGGACTGAGACCCAGTACTTC. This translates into CSVEEGTETQYF.

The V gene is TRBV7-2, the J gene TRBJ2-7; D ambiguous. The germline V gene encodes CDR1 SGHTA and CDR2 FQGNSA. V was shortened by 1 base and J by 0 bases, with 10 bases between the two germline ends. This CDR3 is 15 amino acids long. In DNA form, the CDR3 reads TGTGCCAGCAGCTTAGATCGACAATCCTCCTACGAGCAGTACTTC. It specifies CASSLDRQSSYEQYF.

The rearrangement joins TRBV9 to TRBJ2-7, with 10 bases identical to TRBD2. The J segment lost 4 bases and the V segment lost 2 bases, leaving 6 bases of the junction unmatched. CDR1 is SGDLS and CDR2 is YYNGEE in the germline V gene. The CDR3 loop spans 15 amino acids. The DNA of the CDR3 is TGTGCCAGCAGCGTTGCTAGCGGGAGAATTTACGAGCAGTACTTC. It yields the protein CASSVASGRIYEQYF.

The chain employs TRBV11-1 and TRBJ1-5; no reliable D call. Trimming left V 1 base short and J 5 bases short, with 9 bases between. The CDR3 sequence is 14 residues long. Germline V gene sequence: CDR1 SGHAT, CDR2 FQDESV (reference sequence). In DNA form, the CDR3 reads TGTGCCAGCAGCTTAGGTTACGGGGATCAGCCCCAGCATTTT. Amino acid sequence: CASSLGYGDQPQHF.